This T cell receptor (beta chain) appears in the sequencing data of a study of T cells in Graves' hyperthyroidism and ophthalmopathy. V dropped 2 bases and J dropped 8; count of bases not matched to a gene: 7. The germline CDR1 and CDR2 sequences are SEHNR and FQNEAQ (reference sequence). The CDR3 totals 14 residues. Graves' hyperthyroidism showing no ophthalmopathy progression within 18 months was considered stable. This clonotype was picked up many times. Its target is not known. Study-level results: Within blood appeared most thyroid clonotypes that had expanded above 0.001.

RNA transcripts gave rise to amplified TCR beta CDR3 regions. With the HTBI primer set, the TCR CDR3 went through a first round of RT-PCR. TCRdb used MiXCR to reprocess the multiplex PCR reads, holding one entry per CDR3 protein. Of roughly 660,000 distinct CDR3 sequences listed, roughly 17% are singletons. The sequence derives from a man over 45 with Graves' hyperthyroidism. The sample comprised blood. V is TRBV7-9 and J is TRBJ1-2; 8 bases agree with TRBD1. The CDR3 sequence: CASSLSGQGGGYTF. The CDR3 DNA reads TGTGCCAGCAGCTTATCTGGACAGGGCGGAGGCTACACCTTC.